This TCR beta chain was observed in a study of regulatory T cells in long-lasting Graves disease (dated by TCRdb to the early 2020s). The study in broad terms: To count as having persistent Graves' disease, a patient had to have received antithyroid drug treatment for over 5 years with TSH receptor autoantibodies remaining persistently positive. The study was conducted in China and was registered as a clinical trial. A total of roughly 35 samples underwent TCR sequencing: roughly 13 from persistent and around 20 from newly diagnosed Graves' disease patients. Peripheral blood TCR sequencing and RNA sequencing compared persistent Graves' disease patients with newly diagnosed Graves' disease patients. Persistent Graves' disease patients in the clinical cohort had taken antithyroid drugs for 9.5 to 13 years on average.

Spanning cysteine to phenylalanine, the CDR3 consists of 14 amino acids. Solely the CDR3 DNA is kept, with 42 bases framed from the first base. V trim: 5 bases; J trim: 4 bases; unmatched bases: 6. Reading the germline V gene gives CDR1 MDHEN and CDR2 SYDVKM. Broader findings and caveats from the paper: Persistent Graves' disease patients showed lower TCR Shannon entropy and fewer highly expanded clones than newly diagnosed patients, suggesting clonal expansion. Preferential use of TRBV28, TRBJ1-2 and TRBJ2-5 was observed in persistent disease, whereas TRBV20-1 and TRBJ2-1 were favored in newly diagnosed disease. Peripheral blood alone was examined, since thyroid tissue, which constituted the primary lesion, could not be accessed. The small sample size was acknowledged by the authors as a limitation that may reduce accuracy. Only the TCR beta chain was sequenced and analyzed. More public clonotypes were shared among persistent patients (around 2,600) than among newly diagnosed patients (more than 950).

Preparation of the library involved multiplex PCR. Sequencing instrument: Illumina HiSeq 4000. CDR3 regions were amplified by Arm-PCR with iRepertoire HTBI primers to construct TCR beta libraries. PCR products were gel purified before sequencing. In the original analysis: Gene usage analysis of CDR3 amino acid clonotypes relied on the roughly 64 TRBV and about 15 TRBJ segments identified across samples. Filtered high-quality paired reads were merged into contigs using COPE and FqMerger. BLAST was used to align contigs to the IMGT TRBV, TRBD and TRBJ reference genes, and CDR3 was defined following IMGT. Any clonotype with a frequency above 0.1% was counted as a highly expanded clone. Shannon entropy served as the measure of repertoire diversity, while the Gini coefficient captured V-J evenness. Public clonotypes were defined as clonotypes shared by more than one individual. TCRdb trimmed public reads at Q25 via fastp, called clones via MiXCR and kept in-frame beta chains. Each record represents a unique CDR3 protein, reported with the most common genes and DNA among its rows. It is TCRdb's table, rather than the study itself, that gives the V and J calls and clone size. The table for this sample lists over 650,000 distinct CDR3 sequences; roughly 30% of them were counted only once. The top ten clones comprise around 40% of the sample.

Reading the label with the study, this specimen's time point is: persistent/refractory GD, antithyroid drugs over 5 years with positive TRAb. For both TCR sequencing and RNA sequencing, RNA was extracted from PBMCs in TRIzol. Graves' disease was diagnosed according to American Thyroid Association guidelines. Patients for the study were recruited at an endocrinology department in Xi'an, China. Each patient gave around 9.2 milliliters of peripheral blood, collected in an EDTA anticoagulant tube. Ficoll Paque Plus density gradient separation was used to isolate PBMCs, and no further T cell sorting was done. An Agilent 2100 Bioanalyzer and agarose gel were used to assess RNA quality, and a NanoDrop 2000 was used to measure RNA concentration. Regarding this clonotype: What antigen it recognizes has not been identified. No clone much larger than this one lies a single base away; base qualities are absent.

This receptor was taken from a female donor with Graves disease. Here the sequenced sample was peripheral blood mononuclear cells (PBMCs), taken when the disease was refractory, from a patient treated with antithyroid drugs. The rearrangement combines TRBV28 with TRBJ1-1; TRBD1 lines up with 8 middle nucleotides. The CDR3 in this case is CASSPLRGLTEAFF. The DNA sequence reads TGTGCCAGCAGTCCACTCAGGGGGCTCACTGAAGCTTTCTTT.